One and the same sample provided the 30 T cell receptor beta chains below, sequenced in a study of T cell responses to AZD1222 COVID-19 vaccine. Profiled with immunoSEQ multiplex PCR; TCRdb holds only in-frame clones, not every one. Of about 160,000 clones listed, 92% are singletons. The input for sequencing was peripheral blood, taken 28 days after the second AZD1222 dose. These TCRs come from an adult who received the AZD1222 COVID-19 vaccine.

This clone was observed once. This chain uses TRBV4-1 with TRBJ2-4, with a possible D match to TRBD1 (5 bases). The V end was cut by 0 bases, the J end by 6 bases, with 21 bases between. The CDR3 contains 18 residues. Germline CDR1 reads MGHRA; CDR2 reads YSYEKL. The CDR3 reads CASSQEGAAMGIGNIQYF. The CDR3 nucleotides are TGCGCCAGCAGCCAAGAAGGGGCCGCGATGGGGATAGGAAACATTCAGTACTTC.

The chain carries TRBV7-9 and TRBJ2-2; the D gene is possibly TRBD1 (5 bases). Trimming shortened V by 5 bases and J by 2 bases, and 15 bases separated the two germline ends. This CDR3 spans 16 amino acids. Germline CDR1 reads SEHNR; CDR2 reads FQNEAQ (reference sequence). CDR3 in DNA: TGTGCCAGCAGCACCCCAACGACAGAAAACACCGGGGAGCTGTTTTTT. Protein product: CASSTPTTENTGELFF. Full variable domain (remainder filled in from reference TRBV7-9 and TRBJ2-2): DTGVSQNPRHKITKRGQNVTFRCDPISEHNRLYWYRQTLGQGPEFLTYFQNEAQLEKSRLLSDRFSAERPKGSFSTLEIQRTEQGDSAMYLCASSTPTTENTGELFFGEGSRLTVL.

The genes are TRBV19 and TRBJ1-1; 7 nucleotides match TRBD1. CDR3 length: 17 amino acids. Trimming at V came to 2 bases and at J to 1 base, leaving 10 bases not matched to a gene. Germline V gene data show CDR1 as LNHDA and CDR2 as SQIVND (reference sequence). CDR3 nucleotides: TGTGCCAGTAGTATACGGAGGGGGCATCCCCCGAACACTGAAGCTTTCTTT. Translation gives CASSIRRGHPPNTEAFF.

The chain carries TRBV10-3 and TRBJ2-2, with TRBD1 matching over 7 bases. The CDR3 has 12 amino acids. CDR1 is ENHRY and CDR2 is SYGVKD in the germline V gene. With V trimmed by 10 bases and J by 7 bases, 6 bases remained unmatched. The CDR3 DNA reads as TGTGCCAACAAGGGGGCGGGCGGGGAGCTGTTTTTT. Protein sequence: CANKGAGGELFF.

The chain carries TRBV25-1 and TRBJ2-2, with 10 bases matching TRBD1. The trim removed 7 bases at V and 7 bases at J, leaving 9 bases unmatched. This CDR3 is built from 15 residues. Germline assignment: CDR1 MGHDK and CDR2 SYGVNS. The CDR3 is CASTPAGQGVGELFF. CDR3 coding DNA: TGTGCCAGCACCCCCGCAGGACAGGGGGTCGGGGAGCTGTTTTTT.

The rearrangement uses TRBV4-1 and TRBJ1-3, with D possibly being TRBD1 (6 bases). Deletions cut 0 bases from V and 2 bases from J, with 8 bases between. Germline values: CDR1 MGHRA, CDR2 YSYEKL. This CDR3 region has 15 residues. This CDR3 is CASSQDRGAGNTIYF. The CDR3 DNA is TGCGCCAGCAGCCAAGACAGGGGTGCTGGAAACACCATATATTTT.

This clone was observed once. This rearrangement joins TRBV4-2 to TRBJ2-2, with D possibly matching TRBD2 (6 bases). Deletions cut 0 bases from V and 5 bases from J, with 10 bases between. The CDR3 is made up of 15 amino acids. Germline V gene sequence: CDR1 LGHNA, CDR2 YNFKEQ. CDR3 sequence reads: CASSQDEAGTGELFF. The DNA for the CDR3 is TGTGCCAGCAGCCAAGATGAGGCGGGAACCGGGGAGCTGTTTTTT.

This clone was picked up a small number of times. The chain links TRBV4-2 to TRBJ2-2, with D perhaps matching TRBD1 or TRBD2 (5 bases each). Germline values: CDR1 LGHNA, CDR2 YNFKEQ. V lost 3 bases, J lost 3 bases, and 14 bases lay in between. The CDR3 is 16 residues long. CDR3 residues: CASSQGTDQHTGELFF. Here the CDR3 DNA reads TGTGCCAGCAGCCAGGGGACGGACCAGCACACCGGGGAGCTGTTTTTT.

The rearrangement joins TRBV7-6 to TRBJ1-1, with TRBD1 matching 7 bases. V shed 5 bases and J 0 bases; nucleotides not matched to a gene: 6. CDR3 length: 15 amino acids. Germline CDR1 reads SGHVS; CDR2 reads FNYEAQ. CDR3 region: CASSHRQGMNTEAFF. CDR3 DNA sequence: TGTGCCAGCAGCCACCGACAGGGAATGAACACTGAAGCTTTCTTT. The full variable domain, with the rest looked up from reference TRBV7-6 and TRBJ1-1, is GAGVSQSPRYKVTKRGQDVALRCDPISGHVSLYWYRQALGQGPEFLTYFNYEAQQDKSGLPNDRFSAERPEGSISTLTIQRTEQRDSAMYRCASSHRQGMNTEAFFGQGTRLTVV.

This sequence joins TRBV6-2 or TRBV6-3 and TRBJ1-1, with D perhaps matching TRBD1 (5 bases). The CDR3 extends over 17 amino acids. With 0 bases removed from V and 1 base from J, the gap between germline ends came to 15 bases. Germline-derived CDR1 and CDR2 are MNHEY and SVGEGT. The CDR3 is CASSYSGAGTWNTEAFF. CDR3 coding DNA: TGTGCCAGCAGTTACTCGGGCGCCGGGACTTGGAACACTGAAGCTTTCTTT.

The chain has TRBV6-4 and TRBJ2-1; D remains ambiguous. The CDR3 is 13 amino acids. Germline values: CDR1 MRHNA, CDR2 SNTAGT. Trimming removed 0 bases at V and 8 bases at J, with 8 bases between. As DNA, the CDR3 is TGTGCCAGCAGTGACTCGGGGTGGGATGAGCAGTTCTTC. As protein: CASSDSGWDEQFF.

The chain couples TRBV18 to TRBJ1-5; D may be TRBD1 (5 bases). There are 14 residues in the CDR3. Germline-derived CDR1 and CDR2 are KGHSH and LQKENI. With 2 bases removed from V and 5 bases from J, the gap between germline ends came to 10 bases. CDR3 DNA sequence: TGTGCCAGCTCACCAAATAGAGGGGATCAGCCCCAGCATTTT. Amino acid sequence: CASSPNRGDQPQHF.

The rearrangement uses TRBV28 and TRBJ1-2; D unresolved. Trimming took off 5 bases at V and 2 bases at J, with 9 bases between the two ends. Germline assignment: CDR1 MDHEN and CDR2 SYDVKM. CDR3 length: 13 residues. CDR3 protein: CASSITANYGYTF. In DNA, the CDR3 is TGTGCCAGCAGTATAACAGCGAACTATGGCTACACCTTC.

This chain connects TRBV11-2 to TRBJ1-1; possibly TRBD1 for D (6 bases). The CDR3 covers 15 residues. V was shortened by 2 bases and J by 2 bases, with 12 bases between the two germline ends. The germline V gene encodes CDR1 SGHAT and CDR2 FQNNGV. The CDR3 region has the DNA TGTGCCAGCAGCTTATTTGGGGGGCGAAACACTGAAGCTTTCTTT. Translated, it gives CASSLFGGRNTEAFF.

The CDR3 DNA reads as TGTGCCAGCAGCTTAGCCTTTTTAGATGGGTTAGGTAGGCCCCAGTACTTC. It yields the protein CASSLAFLDGLGRPQYF. The chain carries TRBV7-8 and TRBJ2-5, with D unclear. This CDR3 comprises 17 residues. V lost 0 bases to trimming and J lost 9 bases, with 23 bases between them. Germline values: CDR1 SGHVS, CDR2 FQNEAQ.

V usage is TRBV27 and J usage is TRBJ1-5, with TRBD1 matching over 9 bases. The CDR3 consists of 17 residues. With 4 bases clipped from V and 3 bases from J, the junction kept 10 bases outside the gene matches. Germline assignment: CDR1 MNHEY and CDR2 SMNVEV (reference sequence). The CDR3 coding sequence is TGTGCCAGCAGTTCAATTACAGGGGGCATCTACAATCAGCCCCAGCATTTT. It yields the protein CASSSITGGIYNQPQHF.

The chain links TRBV5-1 to TRBJ1-6; D perhaps matches TRBD1 (5 bases). The CDR3 has 14 residues. Trimming cost V 4 bases and J 7 bases, with 12 bases left between them. CDR1 SGHRS and CDR2 YFSETQ come from the germline V gene. CDR3 coding DNA: TGCGCCAGCAGCCCGGGGGTTGTAAATTCACCCCTCCACTTT. Translated, it gives CASSPGVVNSPLHF.

This clone has just one count. The chain joins TRBV18 to TRBJ1-1, with D possibly matching TRBD1 (6 bases). Germline values: CDR1 KGHSH, CDR2 LQKENI. Trimming removed 4 bases from V and 4 bases from J, with 13 bases in between. The length of the CDR3 is 14 residues. CDR3 protein: CASSLDKGGTEAFF. The CDR3 nucleotides are TGTGCCAGCTCACTCGACAAGGGGGGCACTGAAGCTTTCTTT.

This clone occurred once. V usage is TRBV7-2 and J usage is TRBJ2-6; D gene ambiguous. Germline CDR1 and CDR2: SGHTA and FQGNSA. CDR3 length: 14 amino acids. Between the trimmed V and J ends, which lost 5 bases and 0 bases, there was a span of 5 bases. CDR3 nucleotides: TGTGCCAGCAGCCGGAACTCTGGGGCCAACGTCCTGACTTTC. Its protein product is CASSRNSGANVLTF.

This chain connects TRBV3-1 (or the pseudogene TRBV3-2) to TRBJ1-5, with D possibly matching TRBD1 (5 bases). From germline, CDR1 is LGHDT and CDR2 YNNKEL (reference sequence). CDR3 length: 17 residues. Trimming left V 5 bases short and J 5 bases short, with 22 bases between. CDR3 DNA: TGTGCCAGCAGCTACTCCGGGACGAGTAGTCAGGATCAGCCCCAGCATTTT. It is translated as CASSYSGTSSQDQPQHF.

This clone was recorded a few times. The CDR3, as DNA: TGTGCCAGCAGTCTCGCGACAGGGTTAATAACTTTCTTT. It is translated as CASSLATGLITFF. The J gene is TRBJ1-1, the V gene TRBV6-5, with 7 bases identical to TRBD1. Germline V gene lookup returns CDR1 MNHEY and CDR2 SVGAGI. The ends lost 5 bases at V and 12 bases at J; junction bases unmatched: 12. The CDR3 totals 13 residues.

J is TRBJ1-3 and V is TRBV3-1 (or the pseudogene TRBV3-2); D unresolved. Trimming left V 4 bases short and J 0 bases short, with 7 bases between. CDR1 is LGHDT and CDR2 is YNNKEL in the germline V gene (reference sequence). This CDR3 has 14 amino acids. The CDR3 DNA reads as TGTGCCAGCAGCCCTAGGAGCTCTGGAAACACCATATATTTT. This gives the protein CASSPRSSGNTIYF.

This chain links TRBV10-2 with TRBJ1-3; D is ambiguous. The V end lost 0 bases, the J end lost 6 bases, and 15 bases lay between the germline ends. Looked up from germline, CDR1 is WSHSY and CDR2 is SAAADI. CDR3 size: 16 residues. For the CDR3, the DNA is TGCGCCAGCAGTGAGTCAAGAACAAGGCTGGAAAACACCATATATTTT. Residues: CASSESRTRLENTIYF.

This clone was observed once. The chain is built from TRBV14 and TRBJ2-2; a possible D gene is TRBD2 (6 bases). In germline, CDR1 is SGHDN, CDR2 FVKESK. Trimming removed 0 bases from V and 6 bases from J, with 17 bases in between. The length of the CDR3 is 17 residues. The CDR3 reads CASSQDKRVHRSGELFF. In DNA, the CDR3 is TGTGCCAGCAGCCAAGATAAGCGGGTGCATAGATCCGGGGAGCTGTTTTTT.

The chain employs TRBV19 and TRBJ1-4; D remains unclear. This CDR3 spans 15 amino acids. The germline gives CDR1 LNHDA, CDR2 SQIVND (reference sequence). V was shortened by 6 bases and J by 7 bases, with 18 bases between the two germline ends. The chain's CDR3 is CASSPGSGRIEKLFF. The CDR3 region has the DNA TGTGCCAGTAGCCCCGGATCCGGTCGTATTGAAAAACTGTTTTTT.

The chain has TRBV5-1 and TRBJ1-2; TRBD1 aligns across 12 bases. V gave up 1 base and J gave up 3 bases; unmatched junction bases: 7. This CDR3 has 17 residues. Germline-derived CDR1 and CDR2 are SGHRS and YFSETQ. CDR3 in amino acids: CASSLTGTGGAYYGYTF. CDR3 sequence (DNA): TGCGCCAGCAGCTTGACGGGGACAGGGGGCGCCTACTATGGCTACACCTTC.

The genes are TRBV6-5 and TRBJ1-1; D gene ambiguous. Trimming stripped 4 bases from V and 1 base from J, with 7 bases between. CDR1 MNHEY and CDR2 SVGAGI come from the germline V gene. This CDR3 region has 13 residues. Here the CDR3 DNA reads TGTGCCAGCAGTTGGGTGGGGAACACTGAAGCTTTCTTT. It is translated as CASSWVGNTEAFF.

This chain joins TRBV6-5 and TRBJ1-1; D is ambiguous. Germline V gene sequence: CDR1 MNHEY, CDR2 SVGAGI. There are 13 residues in the CDR3. V lost 8 bases and J 1 base, leaving 11 bases between the germline ends. The CDR3 region is CASEMGKNTEAFF. CDR3 bases: TGTGCCAGCGAGATGGGGAAGAACACTGAAGCTTTCTTT.

The V and J genes are TRBV5-1 and TRBJ1-2; perhaps TRBD1 as D (5 bases). The CDR3 covers 14 residues. The germline CDR1 and CDR2 sequences are SGHRS and YFSETQ. Trimming left V 2 bases short and J 2 bases short, with 10 bases between. The CDR3: CASSLVRGNYGYTF. The CDR3, as DNA: TGCGCCAGCAGCTTAGTTAGGGGAAACTATGGCTACACCTTC.

The CDR3 sequence is CASSLGIGDGTEAFF. The CDR3 DNA reads TGTGCCAGCAGTTTAGGGATAGGGGACGGCACTGAAGCTTTCTTT. The rearrangement uses TRBV27 and TRBJ1-1; tentatively, D is TRBD1 (5 bases). The CDR3 runs to 15 residues. V lost 2 bases and J 4 bases, leaving 14 bases between the germline ends. From germline, CDR1 is MNHEY and CDR2 SMNVEV (reference sequence).